In this sample, the clone carrying this T cell receptor beta chain turned up once. Its cognate antigen is unknown. This specimen belongs to a study of chemoradiotherapy in HPV16-positive cancers. The wider study: Functional T-cell assays on a couple of HPV16-positive patients' cells defined candidate HPV-specific clones and common TCR motifs. Broader study findings: In HPV16-positive patients, HPV-responsive T-cell expansion tracked better recurrence-free survival.

CDR1 is SGHRS, CDR2 YFSETQ, per germline. The CDR3 totals 20 residues. V lost 1 base and J lost 0; bases outside the gene matches: 13. The protocol was immunoSEQ multiplex PCR, while the TCRdb copy is restricted to in-frame clones and leaves out a portion. The sample yields around 23,000 clones, 70% to 90% seen once. This sample comprised blood, obtained from a patient who underwent chemoradiotherapy. This chain connects TRBV5-1 to TRBJ2-1; the match to TRBD1 covers 10 bases. The sequence was collected from a human donor with HPV-associated anogenital cancer. CDR3 nucleotides: TGCGCCAGCAGCTTGACCGGGACAGGGGTCCTTATGAGCTCCTACAATGAGCAGTTCTTC. Translation: CASSLTGTGVLMSSYNEQFF. Full variable domain (missing parts from reference TRBV5-1 and TRBJ2-1): KAGVTQTPRYLIKTRGQQVTLSCSPISGHRSVSWYQQTPGQGLQFLFEYFSETQRNKGNFPGRFSGRQFSNSRSEMNVSTLELGDSALYLCASSLTGTGVLMSSYNEQFFGPGTRLTVL.